In its sample, the clone carrying this T cell receptor beta chain ranks as medium-sized. Its antigen is not known. Before thyroid surgery, none of the patients had received any treatment. In the original workflow: Clinicopathological groups differed in CDR3, with these differences serving to build a distant-metastasis classifier for papillary thyroid cancer. TCRdb redid the clone calls on the PCR reads using MiXCR. The V and J calls and clone size come from TCRdb's table, not from the authors' own analysis. This sample has roughly 13,000 clones, with roughly 28% found just once. V was clipped by 2 bases and J by 0 bases, with 8 bases between them. Germline-derived CDR1 and CDR2 are MNHEY and SVGAGI. The CDR3 extends over 16 amino acids. This entry is derived from a study of metastatic and nonmetastatic thyroid tumors. Study-level information: The authors compared repertoires across blood and tumor or nodule tissue from malignant and benign thyroid patients.

Whole-study findings and limits: As reported, TCR beta diversity in blood and tumor was significantly higher in malignant thyroid tumors than in benign nodules.

The origin of this receptor is a female donor with papillary thyroid cancer or a benign thyroid nodule (not recorded which). Some clones in this sample may be carry-over from other donors' samples. J is TRBJ1-6 and V is TRBV6-5; weak D call: TRBD1 (5 bases). Source material: tumor tissue. The CDR3 nucleotides read TGTGCCAGCAGTTACGGGGGAAGCTCCTATAATTCACCCCTCCACTTT. Its translation: CASSYGGSSYNSPLHF.